This TCR beta chain was identified during a study of T cells expressing NK-cell markers. Study-level background: Just one sequenced donor of eight was HCMV-seronegative, while seven were seropositive.

To note about this clonotype: The target antigen is unknown.

This CDR3 comprises 15 residues. From the 5' RACE reads, TCRdb lists one entry per CDR3 protein and no DNA. Its clone listing holds 500,000 or so distinct CDR3 sequences. Study-level results: Once again these clonotypes came out on top in the CD3+CD56-NKG2C+ fraction of several donors.

The rearrangement uses TRBV12-3 or TRBV12-4 and TRBJ1-1; TCRdb selects TRBD1, and the lack of DNA leaves this call unchecked. The receptor was isolated from a man between 18 and 35 years old in good health. Sequenced input: blood T cells: a sorted CD56 or NKG2C T cell subset, CD4+ or CD8+ T cells, or bulk PBMC T cells (not recorded which). CDR3 residues: CASRKHRTAHTEAFF.